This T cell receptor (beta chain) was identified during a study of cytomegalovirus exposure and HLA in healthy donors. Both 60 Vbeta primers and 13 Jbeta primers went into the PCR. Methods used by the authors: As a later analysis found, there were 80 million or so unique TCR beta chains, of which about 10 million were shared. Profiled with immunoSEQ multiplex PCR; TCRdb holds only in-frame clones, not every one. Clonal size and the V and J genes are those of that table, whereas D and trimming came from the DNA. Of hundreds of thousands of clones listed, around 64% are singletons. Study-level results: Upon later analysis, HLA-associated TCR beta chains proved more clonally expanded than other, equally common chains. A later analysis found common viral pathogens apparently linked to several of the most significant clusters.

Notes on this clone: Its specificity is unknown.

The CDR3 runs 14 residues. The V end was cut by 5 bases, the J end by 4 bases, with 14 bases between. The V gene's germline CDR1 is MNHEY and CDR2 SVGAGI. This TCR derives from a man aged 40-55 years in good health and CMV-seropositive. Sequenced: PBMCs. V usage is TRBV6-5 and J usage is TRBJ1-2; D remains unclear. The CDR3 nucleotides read TGTGCCAGCAGTGCCACACCCTCTGCCTATGGCTACACCTTC. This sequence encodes CASSATPSAYGYTF.